Given below is one TCR beta chain in context. The sample is drawn from a study of T cell responses to AZD1222 COVID-19 vaccine. Here immunoSEQ multiplex PCR was the method, and the copy in TCRdb shows in-frame clones only, minus some. This table holds over 45,000 clones, around nine tenths found once. V lost 2 bases, J lost 6 bases, and 10 bases lay in between. This CDR3 spans 12 amino acids. Germline assignment: CDR1 GTSNPN and CDR2 SVGIG (reference sequence). The chain couples TRBV30 to TRBJ1-1, with a tentative D call TRBD1 (5 bases). The input for sequencing was peripheral blood, taken on day 0 of AZD1222 vaccination. The clonotype comes from an adult in good health. CDR3 protein: CAWSPGPAEAFF. The DNA for the CDR3 is TGTGCCTGGAGTCCAGGGCCGGCTGAAGCTTTCTTT.